The 30 T cell receptor beta chains presented below share a single source sample, sequenced in a study of T cell changes during pregnancy in multiple sclerosis (dated by TCRdb to about 2019). The library was made by the immunoSEQ multiplex PCR assay. Entries here come from immuneACCESS through TCRdb and include only in-frame sequences with V and J called. Some clones fail to appear in such tables; in the studies checked, an unresolved V gene covers under half of the shortfall, and the cause of the remainder is unknown. The sample records 65,000 to 85,000 clones, about 94% of which are singletons. Clones ranked in the top ten supply 0.8% to 1% of the sample. The input for sequencing was peripheral blood, taken in the second trimester of pregnancy. The source of these receptors is a female donor in good health, enrolled as a control in a pregnancy study.

V is TRBV15 and J is TRBJ1-4; 8 bases are a match to TRBD1. J was trimmed by 5 bases and V by 1 base; bases with no gene match: 12. The V gene's germline CDR1 is LNHNV and CDR2 YYDKDF (reference sequence). This CDR3 is 18 amino acids long. In DNA, the CDR3 is TGTGCCACCAGCAGAGGTTCCAGGGGGCAATTCTTAAATGAAAAACTGTTTTTT. Translating it yields CATSRGSRGQFLNEKLFF.

This clone has just one count. The rearrangement uses TRBV28 and TRBJ2-7, with TRBD2 matching 7 bases. V lost 4 bases to trimming and J lost 0 bases; unmatched junction nucleotides: 9. Germline CDR1 and CDR2: MDHEN and SYDVKM. The CDR3 is 16 residues long. Written as DNA, the CDR3 is TGTGCCAGCAGTTCCCCCGGACTAGGGAGCTCCTACGAGCAGTACTTC. Protein sequence: CASSSPGLGSSYEQYF.

The rearrangement joins TRBV5-5 to TRBJ1-2; D is undetermined. CDR1 and CDR2 (germline): SGHKS, YYEKEE (reference sequence). Deletions cut 0 bases from V and 1 base from J, with 7 bases between. This CDR3 has 14 residues. CDR3 protein: CASSLGGINYGYTF. DNA of the CDR3: TGTGCCAGCAGCTTGGGCGGAATTAACTATGGCTACACCTTC.

The genes are TRBV6-5 and TRBJ1-4, with D possibly being TRBD1 (6 bases). The CDR3 has 14 residues. Trimming shortened V by 2 bases and J by 5 bases, and 9 bases separated the two germline ends. Germline lookup yields CDR1 MNHEY and CDR2 SVGAGI. This chain's CDR3 is CASSYGTRNEKLFF. The CDR3, as DNA: TGTGCCAGCAGTTACGGGACACGGAATGAAAAACTGTTTTTT.

This clone has only one observation. This chain uses TRBV5-1 with TRBJ1-5; unclear D gene. This CDR3 has 13 residues. Trimming took off 5 bases at V and 3 bases at J, with 9 bases between the two ends. Germline CDR1 and CDR2: SGHRS and YFSETQ. This CDR3 reads CASSSSPNQPQHF. The CDR3 DNA sequence: TGCGCCAGCAGTAGTTCCCCCAATCAGCCCCAGCATTTT. Supplemented by reference TRBV5-1 and TRBJ1-5, the full variable domain reads KAGVTQTPRYLIKTRGQQVTLSCSPISGHRSVSWYQQTPGQGLQFLFEYFSETQRNKGNFPGRFSGRQFSNSRSEMNVSTLELGDSALYLCASSSSPNQPQHFGDGTRLSIL.

This chain connects TRBV19 to TRBJ2-1, with 9 bases identical to TRBD2. CDR1 is LNHDA and CDR2 is SQIVND in the germline V gene (reference sequence). The length of the CDR3 is 16 residues. J gave up 8 bases and V 1 base, and 9 bases lay outside the gene matches. The CDR3 DNA reads TGTGCCAGTAGTATAGGGTCGACTAGCGGTATCGATGAGCAGTTCTTC. Its protein product is CASSIGSTSGIDEQFF.

The gene calls are TRBV7-2 and TRBJ2-1; 14 bases agree with TRBD2. This CDR3 is 15 amino acids long. V gave up 5 bases and J gave up 6 bases; unmatched junction bases: 3. CDR1 is SGHTA and CDR2 is FQGNSA in the germline V gene. The CDR3 region has the DNA TGTGCCAGCAGCCCAGGGACTAGCGGGAGCAATGAGCAGTTCTTC. Translated, it gives CASSPGTSGSNEQFF.

The genes are TRBV5-5 and TRBJ1-2; the D is unclear. The CDR3 runs to 15 residues. Germline CDR1 is SGHKS and CDR2 is YYEKEE (reference sequence). V was trimmed by 0 bases and J by 2 bases, leaving 11 bases between them. The CDR3 loop reads CASSLEVGGNYGYTF. DNA of the CDR3: TGTGCCAGCAGCTTGGAGGTGGGAGGGAACTATGGCTACACCTTC.

The chain carries TRBV6-1 and TRBJ2-5; TRBD1 might be the D (5 bases). Germline V CDR1 and CDR2: MNHNS, SASEGT. Trimming removed 6 bases at V and 5 bases at J, with 13 bases between. This CDR3 has 13 amino acids. DNA for the CDR3: TGTGCCAGCAGCACGTCAGGGAAGGAGACCCAGTACTTC. It encodes CASSTSGKETQYF.

The chain employs TRBV27 and TRBJ1-3, with 8 bases lining up with TRBD1. The CDR3 runs 16 residues. After removal of 6 bases from V and 1 base from J, the junction contained 8 bases not matched to a gene. Germline CDR1 MNHEY, CDR2 SMNVEV (reference sequence). The CDR3 DNA follows: TGTGCCAGCAGCCCGGACAGGGCGAGGTCTGGAAACACCATATATTTT. This gives the protein CASSPDRARSGNTIYF.

The J gene is TRBJ1-1, the V gene TRBV7-2, with a weak D call TRBD1 (5 bases). Germline CDR1 SGHTA, CDR2 FQGNSA. Trimming removed 1 base at V and 8 bases at J, with 11 bases between. The CDR3 totals 13 residues. CDR3 DNA: TGTGCCAGCAGCTTAGACAGGATGGGAGAAGCTTTCTTT. Amino acid sequence: CASSLDRMGEAFF.

The chain recombines TRBV4-2 with TRBJ2-2; the D gene is possibly TRBD2 (6 bases). V lost 0 bases to trimming and J lost 6 bases, with 11 bases between them. Germline V gene data show CDR1 as LGHNA and CDR2 as YNFKEQ. The CDR3 totals 15 residues. CDR3 sequence: CASSQDRGRAGELFF. The CDR3 coding sequence is TGTGCCAGCAGCCAAGATCGGGGGAGAGCCGGGGAGCTGTTTTTT.

The chain uses TRBV2 and TRBJ2-7; 7 nucleotides agree with TRBD1. The CDR3 spans 13 residues. Germline assignment: CDR1 SNHLY and CDR2 FYNNEI. V shed 4 bases and J 7 bases; nucleotides not matched to a gene: 7. The CDR3 DNA reads TGTGCCAGCAGTGTGGGACAGCCTACGGAGCAGTACTTC. This codes for CASSVGQPTEQYF.

The chain has TRBV7-9 and TRBJ1-1, with D perhaps matching TRBD1 (5 bases). V gave up 5 bases and J gave up 3 bases, with 13 bases separating them. Germline V gene data show CDR1 as SEHNR and CDR2 as FQNEAQ (reference sequence). The CDR3 is 14 residues long. The chain's CDR3 is CASSPSTGDTEAFF. CDR3 in DNA: TGTGCCAGCAGCCCTTCGACGGGGGACACTGAAGCTTTCTTT.

The V gene is TRBV5-1, the J gene TRBJ1-1; 8 positions match TRBD1. The CDR3 is made up of 15 amino acids. The germline V gene has CDR1 SGHRS and CDR2 YFSETQ. V lost 4 bases, J lost 1 base, and 6 bases stayed unmatched. CDR3 DNA sequence: TGCGCCAGCAGCCCGACAGGGGTCGGGAACACTGAAGCTTTCTTT. Translation: CASSPTGVGNTEAFF. The entire variable domain, with the rest obtained from reference TRBV5-1 and TRBJ1-1, is as follows: KAGVTQTPRYLIKTRGQQVTLSCSPISGHRSVSWYQQTPGQGLQFLFEYFSETQRNKGNFPGRFSGRQFSNSRSEMNVSTLELGDSALYLCASSPTGVGNTEAFFGQGTRLTVV.

The chain employs TRBV4-1 and TRBJ2-7; TRBD1 agrees at 9 bases. V lost 2 bases, J lost 9 bases, and 11 bases stayed unmatched. Germline CDR1 and CDR2: MGHRA and YSYEKL. This CDR3 comprises 15 residues. CDR3 region: CASSQPGTGYRWQYF. CDR3 in DNA: TGCGCCAGCAGCCAACCCGGGACAGGGTATAGGTGGCAGTACTTC.

About this clone: Other DNA variants within this sample encode the same CDR3. Here the CDR3 DNA reads TGTGCCAGCCGACTAGCGGGAGGCAATGAGCAGTTCTTC. This encodes CASRLAGGNEQFF. This chain links TRBV6-1 with TRBJ2-1; 13 nucleotides line up with TRBD2. CDR3 length: 13 residues. Germline loops: CDR1 MNHNS, CDR2 SASEGT. V dropped 8 bases and J dropped 6; count of bases not matched to a gene: 1.

CDR3 nucleotide sequence: TGTGCCAGCAGCCCAGGGTCTGAAGCTTTCTTT. Encoded protein: CASSPGSEAFF. The chain combines TRBV14 with TRBJ1-1; possibly TRBD1 for D (5 bases). The V gene lost 4 bases and the J gene lost 6 bases, with 6 bases spanning the gap. There are 11 residues in the CDR3. Looked up from germline, CDR1 is SGHDN and CDR2 is FVKESK.

This chain links TRBV6-6 with TRBJ2-7; D gene ambiguous. The CDR3 extends over 14 amino acids. The V end was cut by 2 bases, the J end by 0 bases, with 8 bases between. The germline V gene encodes CDR1 MNHNY and CDR2 SVGAGI (reference sequence). In DNA form, the CDR3 reads TGTGCCAGCAGTTACGAGGCGTCCTCCTACGAGCAGTACTTC. This translates into CASSYEASSYEQYF.

A single count supports this clone. The chain carries TRBV4-1 and TRBJ2-3; the D is unclear. The germline V gene has CDR1 MGHRA and CDR2 YSYEKL. V was trimmed by 2 bases and J by 0 bases, leaving 9 bases between them. CDR3 length equals 15 residues. This CDR3 reads CASSQSGSSTDTQYF. The DNA of the CDR3 is TGCGCCAGCAGCCAATCCGGGTCTAGCACAGATACGCAGTATTTT.

The chain has TRBV21-1 and TRBJ2-3; the table names TRBD1, a call not compared with the DNA. TRBV21-1 is assigned pseudogene status. This CDR3 spans 15 amino acids. CDR3 nucleotide sequence: TGTGCCAGCAGCAAAGGTCCCAGGGTTGCTGATACGCAGTATTTT. Amino acid sequence: CASSKGPRVADTQYF.

The CDR3 reads CASSLLGGNTYEQYF. Here the CDR3 DNA reads TGCGCCAGCAGCTTGTTAGGGGGCAACACCTACGAGCAGTACTTC. The chain carries TRBV5-1 and TRBJ2-7; 7 bases are shared with TRBD1. This CDR3 is 15 amino acids long. The V segment lost 1 base and the J segment 2 bases; nucleotides outside the gene matches: 6. In germline, CDR1 is SGHRS, CDR2 YFSETQ.

The genes are TRBV27 and TRBJ1-2, with D tentatively TRBD1 (5 bases). The germline V gene has CDR1 MNHEY and CDR2 SMNVEV (reference sequence). The CDR3 has 15 residues. V was cut by 5 bases and J by 0 bases, with 13 bases left in between. For the CDR3, the DNA is TGTGCCAGCAGTGCCGCAGGGAACCCTAACTATGGCTACACCTTC. Its translation: CASSAAGNPNYGYTF.

V is TRBV9 and J is TRBJ2-5; 8 bases map to TRBD2. Near its end, the DNA agrees better with TRBJ2-7, so the J call may be wrong. CDR1 and CDR2 (germline): SGDLS, YYNGEE. CDR3 length: 13 residues. This CDR3 reads CASSTGGAYEQYF. For the CDR3, the DNA is TGTGCCAGCAGCACCGGGGGGGCCTACGAGCAGTACTTC.

The chain combines TRBV29-1 with TRBJ1-4, with D unresolved. Germline V gene lookup returns CDR1 SQVTM and CDR2 ANQGSEA. V lost 0 bases and J 3 bases, leaving 8 bases between the germline ends. This CDR3 contains 14 residues. In nucleotides, the CDR3 is TGCAGCGTTGAAGAGGGAGCAGCTAATGAAAAACTGTTTTTT. Its translation is CSVEEGAANEKLFF.

The rearrangement joins TRBV27 to TRBJ2-7; maybe TRBD2 (6 bases). Trimming shortened V by 5 bases and J by 5 bases, and 22 bases separated the two germline ends. This CDR3 spans 16 amino acids. Germline-derived CDR1 and CDR2 are MNHEY and SMNVEV (reference sequence). CDR3 coding DNA: TGTGCCAGCAGTCCTTCGGTTGGAGGGTTGGTAAACGAGCAGTACTTC. This sequence encodes CASSPSVGGLVNEQYF.

The rearrangement joins TRBV12-5 to TRBJ2-7; tentative D call: TRBD2 (5 bases). The ends were cut back, 1 base at V and 2 bases at J, with 12 bases in the middle. Germline CDR1 and CDR2: LGHNT and FRNRAP. This CDR3 is built from 15 residues. The DNA for the CDR3 is TGTGCTAGTGGTTTGGATCCGGGGATGCCCTACGAGCAGTACTTC. Its protein product is CASGLDPGMPYEQYF.

The chain has TRBV13 and TRBJ2-7; TRBD1 agrees at 8 bases. This CDR3 is 16 amino acids long. The V segment lost 5 bases and the J segment 0 bases; nucleotides outside the gene matches: 9. CDR1 is PRHDT and CDR2 is FYEKMQ in the germline V gene (reference sequence). The CDR3 sequence is CASSPQTGVGSYEQYF. CDR3 nucleotide sequence: TGTGCCAGCAGCCCCCAGACAGGGGTGGGCTCCTACGAGCAGTACTTC.

The V call is TRBV5-1, the J call TRBJ2-7, with 10 bases aligning to TRBD2. This CDR3 contains 17 residues. CDR1 SGHRS and CDR2 YFSETQ come from the germline V gene. The ends lost 0 bases at V and 0 bases at J; junction bases unmatched: 6. The CDR3 DNA reads TGCGCCAGCAGCTTGGTAGCTAGCGGGAGCCCCTCCTACGAGCAGTACTTC. Translating it yields CASSLVASGSPSYEQYF.

The CDR3 DNA follows: TGCGCCAGCAACCTGGACAGGGGCGGGGGTAATGAGCAGTTCTTC. It is translated as CASNLDRGGGNEQFF. This sequence joins TRBV10-1 and TRBJ2-1; 9 bases align to TRBD1. V lost 7 bases to trimming and J lost 7 bases; unmatched junction nucleotides: 11. The germline gives CDR1 WNHNN, CDR2 SYGVQD (reference sequence). The CDR3 totals 15 residues.